This is a list of T cell receptor beta chains from one sample in a study of cytomegalovirus exposure and HLA in healthy donors. Assay: immunoSEQ multiplex PCR; the TCRdb copy retains only in-frame clones and omits some. The sample consists of around 68,000 clones, around 74% of them appearing once. The sequencing sample was made of PBMCs. The receptors shown here come from a woman between 25 and 40 years old in good health and CMV-seropositive. CDR3s include the opening cysteine and the closing phenylalanine or tryptophan. D genes are given only for firm matches. Expanded clones get a size class; other rows say once, few or many, or leave the size out.

cdr3_aa	cdr3_nt	v_call	j_call	d_call	clone_size
CASSVAVTGTDTEAFF	TGTGCCAGCAGCGTAGCCGTGACTGGGACAGACACTGAAGCTTTCTTT	TRBV9	TRBJ1-1	TRBD1	.
CASRTLGTGFSGANVLTF	TGTGCCAGCAGGACCCTCGGGACAGGTTTCTCTGGGGCCAACGTCCTGACTTTC	TRBV2	TRBJ2-6	TRBD1	.
CASSPSGNSGYTF	TGTGCCAGCAGCCCATCAGGAAACAGTGGCTACACCTTC	TRBV6-5	TRBJ1-2	.	.
CASSLPPDTQYF	TGTGCCAGCAGCTTACCTCCAGATACGCAGTATTTT	TRBV7-6	TRBJ2-3	.	once
CASSRSGNTEAFF	TGCGCCAGCAGTCGGAGTGGGAACACTGAAGCTTTCTTT	TRBV10-1	TRBJ1-1	.	few
CASMTSGSSREQFF	TGTGCCAGCATGACTAGCGGGAGTTCTCGTGAGCAGTTCTTC	TRBV28	TRBJ2-1	TRBD2	.
CASSSRQGDSPLHF	TGTGCCAGTAGTAGCCGACAGGGCGATTCACCCCTCCACTTT	TRBV19	TRBJ1-6	TRBD1	.
CASSDGTGYQPQHF	TGTGCCAGTAGTGATGGGACAGGGTATCAGCCCCAGCATTTT	TRBV19	TRBJ1-5	TRBD1	.
CASSLVQGNIQYF	TGTGCCAGCAGCTTAGTTCAGGGAAACATTCAGTACTTC	TRBV7-2	TRBJ2-4	.	.
CASSIGQGLGGYTF	TGTGCCAGTAGTATCGGGCAGGGCTTGGGTGGCTACACCTTC	TRBV19	TRBJ1-2	.	once
CAWRGGIDRTSGRGALQGEQFF	TGTGCCTGGAGGGGGGGCATCGACCGGACTAGCGGGAGGGGGGCCCTACAGGGTGAGCAGTTCTTC	TRBV30	TRBJ2-1	TRBD2	.
CASSPRQGIAANYGYTF	TGTGCCAGCAGTCCCCGACAGGGGATTGCGGCTAACTATGGCTACACCTTC	TRBV27	TRBJ1-2	TRBD1	.
CATGGGRTYEQYF	TGTGCCACTGGGGGCGGGAGGACCTACGAGCAGTACTTC	TRBV7-2	TRBJ2-7	TRBD2	.
CASSASGGGYEQYF	TGTGCCAGCAGCGCAAGCGGAGGTGGGTACGAGCAGTACTTC	TRBV5-4	TRBJ2-7	.	.
CASSLGPTGSSYEQYF	TGCGCCAGCAGCTTAGGACCAACTGGGAGCTCCTACGAGCAGTACTTC	TRBV5-1	TRBJ2-7	.	.
CASSPRGWEPYNEQFF	TGTGCCAGCAGTCCTCGGGGGTGGGAGCCCTACAATGAGCAGTTCTTC	TRBV2	TRBJ2-1	.	.
CASSLGVSNYGYTF	TGTGCCAGCAGCTTAGGTGTCAGTAACTATGGCTACACCTTC	TRBV7-2	TRBJ1-2	.	.
CASSITSGSFDEQYF	TGTGCCAGTAGTATAACTAGCGGGAGTTTCGACGAGCAGTACTTC	TRBV19	TRBJ2-7	TRBD2	.
CASSERTGWSYTF	TGTGCCAGCAGTGAAAGGACAGGGTGGAGCTACACCTTC	TRBV6-5	TRBJ1-2	TRBD1	.
CASSSVGGGTEAFF	TGTGCCAGTAGTTCCGTGGGGGGGGGCACTGAAGCTTTCTTT	TRBV19	TRBJ1-1	.	.
CAISDGQKETQYF	TGTGCCATCAGTGATGGACAGAAAGAGACCCAGTACTTC	TRBV10-3	TRBJ2-5	.	.
CASSLSTGMGGAFF	TGTGCCAGCAGTTTATCAACGGGGATGGGCGGAGCTTTCTTT	TRBV27	TRBJ1-1	.	.
CASSPRQGGYTF	TGTGCCAGCAGCCCAAGACAGGGTGGCTACACCTTC	TRBV7-2	TRBJ1-2	TRBD1	.
CASSPGLAGGSTYEQYF	TGTGCCAGCAGCCCGGGACTAGCGGGGGGGAGCACCTACGAGCAGTACTTC	TRBV5-4	TRBJ2-7	TRBD2	.
CASREGENTEAFF	TGTGCCAGTCGCGAGGGGGAAAACACTGAAGCTTTCTTT	TRBV6-1	TRBJ1-1	.	.
CASSETGTRTDTQYF	TGTGCCAGCAGCGAAACAGGGACGCGCACAGATACGCAGTATTTT	TRBV9	TRBJ2-3	.	.